The clone carrying this T cell receptor (beta chain) was counted only a few times. The method was immunoSEQ multiplex PCR; TCRdb's version includes in-frame clones alone and lacks a portion of them. This sample has 26,000 or so clones; over 60% occur once, and the top ten carry 10% to 15%. The data stem from a study of PD-1 blockade in classical Hodgkin lymphoma. With 2 bases clipped from V and 3 bases from J, the junction kept 3 bases outside the gene matches. CDR1 is GTSNPN and CDR2 is SVGIG in the germline V gene (reference sequence). The CDR3 loop spans 14 amino acids. In every patient, relapse followed autologous stem cell transplantation, while exposure to brentuximab vedotin differed.

Here the sequenced sample was peripheral blood mononuclear cells (PBMCs), taken before the second cycle of nivolumab. This chain joins TRBV30 and TRBJ2-7; 11 positions agree with TRBD1. The receptor's source is a human donor with classical Hodgkin lymphoma. CDR3 DNA sequence: TGTGCCTGGAGTTCCGGGACAGGGGGCTACGAGCAGTACTTC. Residues: CAWSSGTGGYEQYF.